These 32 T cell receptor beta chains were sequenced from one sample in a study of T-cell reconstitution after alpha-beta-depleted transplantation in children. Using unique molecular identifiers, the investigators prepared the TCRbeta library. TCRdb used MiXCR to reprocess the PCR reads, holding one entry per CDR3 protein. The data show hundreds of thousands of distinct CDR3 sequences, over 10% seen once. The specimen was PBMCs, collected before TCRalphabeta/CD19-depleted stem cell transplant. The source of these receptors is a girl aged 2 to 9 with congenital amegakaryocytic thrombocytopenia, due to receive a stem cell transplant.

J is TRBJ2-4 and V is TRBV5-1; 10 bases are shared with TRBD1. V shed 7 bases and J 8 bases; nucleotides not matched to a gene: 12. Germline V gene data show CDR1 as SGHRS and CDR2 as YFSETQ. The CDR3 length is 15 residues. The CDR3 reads CASAKGGTGVDIQYF. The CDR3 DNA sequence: TGCGCCAGCGCGAAAGGGGGGACAGGGGTGGACATTCAGTACTTC. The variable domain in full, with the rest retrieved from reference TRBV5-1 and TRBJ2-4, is KAGVTQTPRYLIKTRGQQVTLSCSPISGHRSVSWYQQTPGQGLQFLFEYFSETQRNKGNFPGRFSGRQFSNSRSEMNVSTLELGDSALYLCASAKGGTGVDIQYFGAGTRLSVL.

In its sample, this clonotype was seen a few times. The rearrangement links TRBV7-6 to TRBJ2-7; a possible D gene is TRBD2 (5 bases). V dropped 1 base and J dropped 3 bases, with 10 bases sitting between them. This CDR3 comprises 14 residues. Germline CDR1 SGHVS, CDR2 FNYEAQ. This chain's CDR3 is CASSLGAVSYEQYF. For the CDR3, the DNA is TGTGCCAGCAGCTTAGGAGCGGTGAGCTACGAGCAGTACTTC.

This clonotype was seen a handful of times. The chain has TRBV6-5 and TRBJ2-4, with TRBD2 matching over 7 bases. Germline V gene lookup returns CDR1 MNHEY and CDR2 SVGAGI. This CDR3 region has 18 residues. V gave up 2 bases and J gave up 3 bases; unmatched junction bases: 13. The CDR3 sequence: CASSYRGLAATNKNIQYF. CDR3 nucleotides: TGTGCCAGCAGTTACAGGGGCCTAGCGGCAACTAACAAAAACATTCAGTACTTC.

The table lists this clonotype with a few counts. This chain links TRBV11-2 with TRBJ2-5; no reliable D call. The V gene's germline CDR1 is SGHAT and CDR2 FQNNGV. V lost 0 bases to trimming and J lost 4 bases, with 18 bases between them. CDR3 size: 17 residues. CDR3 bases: TGTGCCAGCAGCTTAGAAACCGGAGTGTGGGCAGGAGAGACCCAGTACTTC. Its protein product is CASSLETGVWAGETQYF. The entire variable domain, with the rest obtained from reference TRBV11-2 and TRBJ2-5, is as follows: EAGVAQSPRYKIIEKRQSVAFWCNPISGHATLYWYQQILGQGPKLLIQFQNNGVVDDSQLPKDRFSAERLKGVDSTLKIQPAKLEDSAVYLCASSLETGVWAGETQYFGPGTRLLVL.

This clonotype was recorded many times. The CDR3 region is CASSSGTGSSYEQYF. Here the CDR3 DNA reads TGTGCCAGCAGCTCTGGTACAGGTAGCTCCTACGAGCAGTACTTC. The chain joins TRBV7-8 to TRBJ2-7; a weak D match, TRBD1 (5 bases). The V end was cut by 4 bases, the J end by 0 bases, with 13 bases between. Per germline, CDR1 SGHVS and CDR2 FQNEAQ. There are 15 residues in the CDR3.

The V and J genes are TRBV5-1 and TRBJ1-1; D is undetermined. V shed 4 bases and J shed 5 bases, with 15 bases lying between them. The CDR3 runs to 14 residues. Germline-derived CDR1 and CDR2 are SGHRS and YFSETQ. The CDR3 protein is CASSGDLGRTEAFF. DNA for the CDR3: TGCGCCAGCAGCGGGGATCTCGGGAGAACTGAAGCTTTCTTT.

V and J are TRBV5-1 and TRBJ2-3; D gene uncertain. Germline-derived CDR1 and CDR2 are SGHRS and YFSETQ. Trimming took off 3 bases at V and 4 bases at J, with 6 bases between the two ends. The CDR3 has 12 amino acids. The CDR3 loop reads CASSWPADTQYF. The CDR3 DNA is TGCGCCAGCAGCTGGCCGGCAGATACGCAGTATTTT.

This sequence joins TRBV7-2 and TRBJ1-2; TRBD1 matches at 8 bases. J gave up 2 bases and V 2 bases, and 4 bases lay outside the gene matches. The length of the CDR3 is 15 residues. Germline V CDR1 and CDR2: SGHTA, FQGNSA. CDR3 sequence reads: CASSLLGQGNYGYTF. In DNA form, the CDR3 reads TGTGCCAGCAGCTTACTCGGACAGGGAAACTATGGCTACACCTTC.

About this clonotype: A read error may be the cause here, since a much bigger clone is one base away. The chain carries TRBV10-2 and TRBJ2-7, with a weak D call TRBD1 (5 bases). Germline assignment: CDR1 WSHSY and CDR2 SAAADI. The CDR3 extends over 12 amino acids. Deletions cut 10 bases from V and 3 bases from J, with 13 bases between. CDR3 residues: CANSRQFYEQYF. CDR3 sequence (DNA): TGCGCCAACAGCCGACAGTTCTACGAGCAGTACTTC.

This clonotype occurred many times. CDR3 bases: TGCAGTGCCCTATCCGGCGGGGCCCACTACGAGCAGTACTTC. Protein: CSALSGGAHYEQYF. The V call is TRBV20-1, the J call TRBJ2-7, with D perhaps TRBD2 (6 bases). The CDR3 runs 14 residues. Looked up from germline, CDR1 is DFQATT and CDR2 is SNEGSKA (reference sequence). V lost 6 bases to trimming and J lost 3 bases, with 18 bases between them.

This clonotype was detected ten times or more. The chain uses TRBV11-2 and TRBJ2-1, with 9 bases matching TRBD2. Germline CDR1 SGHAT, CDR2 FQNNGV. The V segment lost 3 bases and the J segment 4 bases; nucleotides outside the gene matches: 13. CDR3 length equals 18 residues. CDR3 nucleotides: TGTGCCAGCAGCTTGGGTGTAGGAGGACTAGCGCATTACAATGAGCAGTTCTTC. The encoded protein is CASSLGVGGLAHYNEQFF.

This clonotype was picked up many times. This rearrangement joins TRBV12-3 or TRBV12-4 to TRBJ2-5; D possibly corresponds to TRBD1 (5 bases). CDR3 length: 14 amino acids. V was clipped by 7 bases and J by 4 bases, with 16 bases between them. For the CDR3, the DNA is TGTGCCAGCACTTTTAGGGTAGGGGTAGAGACCCAGTACTTC. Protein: CASTFRVGVETQYF.

The CDR3 nucleotides read TGTGCCAGCAGCCCCGCCGGGACAGGGGTAAGCAATCAGCCCCAGCATTTT. Amino acid sequence: CASSPAGTGVSNQPQHF. The chain joins TRBV7-8 to TRBJ1-5, with TRBD1 matching over 10 bases. The CDR3 length is 17 residues. Trimming at V came to 5 bases and at J to 1 base, leaving 8 bases not matched to a gene. Germline V gives CDR1 SGHVS, CDR2 FQNEAQ.

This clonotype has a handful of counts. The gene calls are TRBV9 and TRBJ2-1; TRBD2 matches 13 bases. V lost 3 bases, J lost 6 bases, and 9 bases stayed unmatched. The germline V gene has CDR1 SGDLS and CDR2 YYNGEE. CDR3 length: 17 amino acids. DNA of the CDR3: TGTGCCAGCAGCGCCGACCAACGGACTAGCGGGAGCAATGAGCAGTTCTTC. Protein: CASSADQRTSGSNEQFF.

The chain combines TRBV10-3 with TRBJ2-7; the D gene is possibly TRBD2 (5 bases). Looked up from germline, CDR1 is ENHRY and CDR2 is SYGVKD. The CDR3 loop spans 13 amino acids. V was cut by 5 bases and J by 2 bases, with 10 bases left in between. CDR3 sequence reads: CAISRGSTYEQYF. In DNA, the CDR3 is TGTGCCATCAGTCGTGGGAGTACCTACGAGCAGTACTTC.

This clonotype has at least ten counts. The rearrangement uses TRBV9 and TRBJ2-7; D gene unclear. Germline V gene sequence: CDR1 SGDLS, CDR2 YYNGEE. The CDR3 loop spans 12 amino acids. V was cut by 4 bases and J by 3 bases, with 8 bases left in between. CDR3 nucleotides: TGTGCCAGCAGCCCGACCTTCTACGAGCAGTACTTC. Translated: CASSPTFYEQYF.

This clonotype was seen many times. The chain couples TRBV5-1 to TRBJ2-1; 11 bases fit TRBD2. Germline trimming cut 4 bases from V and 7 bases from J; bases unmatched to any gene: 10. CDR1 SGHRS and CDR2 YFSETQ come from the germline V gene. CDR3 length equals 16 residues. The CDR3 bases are TGCGCCAGCAGCGTCGCCGGGACTAGCGGCTTAAATGAGCAGTTCTTC. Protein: CASSVAGTSGLNEQFF. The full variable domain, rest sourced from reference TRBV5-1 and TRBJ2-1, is KAGVTQTPRYLIKTRGQQVTLSCSPISGHRSVSWYQQTPGQGLQFLFEYFSETQRNKGNFPGRFSGRQFSNSRSEMNVSTLELGDSALYLCASSVAGTSGLNEQFFGPGTRLTVL.

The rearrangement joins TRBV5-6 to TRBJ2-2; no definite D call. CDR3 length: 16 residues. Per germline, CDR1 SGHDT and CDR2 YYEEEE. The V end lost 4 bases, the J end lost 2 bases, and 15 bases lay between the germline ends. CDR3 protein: CASSLVDRANTGELFF. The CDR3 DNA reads TGTGCCAGCAGCCTGGTCGATAGGGCTAACACCGGGGAGCTGTTTTTT.

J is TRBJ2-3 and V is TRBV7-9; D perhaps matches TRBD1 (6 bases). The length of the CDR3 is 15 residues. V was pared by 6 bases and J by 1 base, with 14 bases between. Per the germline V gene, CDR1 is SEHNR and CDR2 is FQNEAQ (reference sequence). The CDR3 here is CASRPRQDRTDTQYF. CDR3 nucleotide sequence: TGTGCCAGCAGACCTAGACAGGACCGCACAGATACGCAGTATTTT. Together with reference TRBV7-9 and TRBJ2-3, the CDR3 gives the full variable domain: DTGVSQNPRHKITKRGQNVTFRCDPISEHNRLYWYRQTLGQGPEFLTYFQNEAQLEKSRLLSDRFSAERPKGSFSTLEIQRTEQGDSAMYLCASRPRQDRTDTQYFGPGTRLTVL.

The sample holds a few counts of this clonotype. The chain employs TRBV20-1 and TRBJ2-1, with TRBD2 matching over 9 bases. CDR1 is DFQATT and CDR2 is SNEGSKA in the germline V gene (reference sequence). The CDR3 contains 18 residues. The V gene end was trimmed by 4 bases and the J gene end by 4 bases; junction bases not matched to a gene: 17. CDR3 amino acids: CSANPQPTSGPVYNEQFF. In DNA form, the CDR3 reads TGCAGTGCTAATCCCCAGCCCACTAGCGGGCCCGTATACAATGAGCAGTTCTTC.

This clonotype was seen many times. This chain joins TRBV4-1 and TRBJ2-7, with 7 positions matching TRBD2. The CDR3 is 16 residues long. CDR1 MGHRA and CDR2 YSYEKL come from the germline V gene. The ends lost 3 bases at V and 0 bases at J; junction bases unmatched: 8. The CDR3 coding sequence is TGCGCCAGCAGCCACCGTCTAGCGGCTCTCTCCTACGAGCAGTACTTC. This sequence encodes CASSHRLAALSYEQYF.

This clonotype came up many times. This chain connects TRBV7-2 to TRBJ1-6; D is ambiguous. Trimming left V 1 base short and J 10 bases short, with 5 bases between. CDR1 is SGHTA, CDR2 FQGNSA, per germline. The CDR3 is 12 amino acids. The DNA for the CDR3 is TGTGCCAGCAGCTTAGGGTCCTCACCCCTCCACTTT. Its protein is CASSLGSSPLHF.

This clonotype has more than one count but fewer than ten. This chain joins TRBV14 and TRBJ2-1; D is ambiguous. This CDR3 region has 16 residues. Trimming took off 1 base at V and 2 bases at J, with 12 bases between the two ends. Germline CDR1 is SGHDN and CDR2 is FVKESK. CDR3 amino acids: CASSQVETSAYNEQFF. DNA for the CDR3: TGTGCCAGCAGCCAAGTCGAGACTTCAGCCTACAATGAGCAGTTCTTC.

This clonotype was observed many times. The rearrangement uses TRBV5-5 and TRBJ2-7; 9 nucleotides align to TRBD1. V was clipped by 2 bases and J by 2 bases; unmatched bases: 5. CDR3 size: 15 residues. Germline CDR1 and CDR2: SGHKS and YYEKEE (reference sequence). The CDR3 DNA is TGTGCCAGCAGCTTCCTGGGACAGGGACCCTACGAGCAGTACTTC. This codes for CASSFLGQGPYEQYF.

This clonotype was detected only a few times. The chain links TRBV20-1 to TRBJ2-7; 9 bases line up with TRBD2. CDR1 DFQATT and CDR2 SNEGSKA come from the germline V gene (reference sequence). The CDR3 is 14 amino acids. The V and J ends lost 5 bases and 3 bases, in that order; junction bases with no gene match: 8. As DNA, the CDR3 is TGCAGTGCTCGAGTAGCGGGAGCCATCTACGAGCAGTACTTC. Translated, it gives CSARVAGAIYEQYF.

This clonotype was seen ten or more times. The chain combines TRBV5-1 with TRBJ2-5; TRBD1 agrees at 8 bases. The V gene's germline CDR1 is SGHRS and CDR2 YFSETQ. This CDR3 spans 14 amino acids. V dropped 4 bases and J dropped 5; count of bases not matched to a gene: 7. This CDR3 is CASSPGQGLETQYF. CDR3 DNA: TGCGCCAGCAGCCCAGGACAGGGCTTGGAGACCCAGTACTTC.

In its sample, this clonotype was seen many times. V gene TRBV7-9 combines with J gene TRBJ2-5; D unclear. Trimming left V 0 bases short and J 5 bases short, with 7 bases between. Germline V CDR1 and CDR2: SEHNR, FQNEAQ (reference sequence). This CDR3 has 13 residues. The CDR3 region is CASSLAVRETQYF. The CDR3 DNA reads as TGTGCCAGCAGCTTAGCGGTTCGGGAGACCCAGTACTTC. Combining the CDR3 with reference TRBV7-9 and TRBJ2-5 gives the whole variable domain DTGVSQNPRHKITKRGQNVTFRCDPISEHNRLYWYRQTLGQGPEFLTYFQNEAQLEKSRLLSDRFSAERPKGSFSTLEIQRTEQGDSAMYLCASSLAVRETQYFGPGTRLLVL.

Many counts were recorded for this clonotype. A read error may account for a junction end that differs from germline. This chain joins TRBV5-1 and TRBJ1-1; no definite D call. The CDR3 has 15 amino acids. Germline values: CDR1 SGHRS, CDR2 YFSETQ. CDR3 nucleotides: TGCGCCAGCAGTTTGGTCGCCACAGTGAACACTGAAGCTTTCTTT. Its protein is CASSLVATVNTEAFF.

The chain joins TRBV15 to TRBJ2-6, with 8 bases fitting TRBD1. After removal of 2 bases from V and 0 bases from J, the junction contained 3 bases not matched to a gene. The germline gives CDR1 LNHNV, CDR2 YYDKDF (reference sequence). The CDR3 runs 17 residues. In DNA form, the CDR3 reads TGTGCCACCAGCAGATCAACAGGGGGCTCTGGGGCCAACGTCCTGACTTTC. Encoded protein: CATSRSTGGSGANVLTF. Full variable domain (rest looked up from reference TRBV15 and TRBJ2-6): DAMVIQNPRYQVTQFGKPVTLSCSQTLNHNVMYWYQQKSSQAPKLLFHYYDKDFNNEADTPDNFQSRRPNTSFCFLDIRSPGLGDTAMYLCATSRSTGGSGANVLTFGAGSRLTVL.

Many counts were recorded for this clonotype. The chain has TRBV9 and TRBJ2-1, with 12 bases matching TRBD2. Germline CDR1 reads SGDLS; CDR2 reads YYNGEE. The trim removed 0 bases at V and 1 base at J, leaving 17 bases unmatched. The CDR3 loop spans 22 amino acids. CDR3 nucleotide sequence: TGTGCCAGCAGCGTAGCCCCCAGACTAGCGGGAGTGTGGGTAAGATCCTACAATGAGCAGTTCTTC. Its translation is CASSVAPRLAGVWVRSYNEQFF.

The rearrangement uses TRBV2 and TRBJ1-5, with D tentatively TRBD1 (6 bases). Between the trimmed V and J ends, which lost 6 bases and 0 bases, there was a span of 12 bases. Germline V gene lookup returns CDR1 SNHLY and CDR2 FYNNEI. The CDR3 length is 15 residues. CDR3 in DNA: TGTGCCAGCAGGGACAGAGTCTTTAGCAATCAGCCCCAGCATTTT. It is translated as CASRDRVFSNQPQHF.

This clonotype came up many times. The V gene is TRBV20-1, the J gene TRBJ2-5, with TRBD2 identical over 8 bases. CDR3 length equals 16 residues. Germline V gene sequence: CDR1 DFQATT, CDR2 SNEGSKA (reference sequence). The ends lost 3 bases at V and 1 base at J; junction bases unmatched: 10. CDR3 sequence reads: CSASSLAGRGQETQYF. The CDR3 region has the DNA TGCAGTGCTAGCAGCCTAGCGGGTAGGGGCCAAGAGACCCAGTACTTC.